This record concerns one T cell receptor (beta chain) sequence. Its antigen remains unknown. A sample-barcoded 5' primer and a J-beta primer mix were used in a second PCR of roughly 6 to 11 cycles. Researchers report that a template-switch adaptor with 12 random nucleotides tagged each cDNA molecule. TCRdb re-analysed the 5' RACE reads in MiXCR, keeping a single row per CDR3 protein. The table lists 1,100,000 or so distinct CDR3 sequences, under 45% of them singletons, with 15% to 20% in the top ten. These data are taken from a study of blood T cells in healthy people across ages. Study conclusions and caveats: Using unsorted PBMCs precluded a conclusive naive versus antigen-experienced comparison. Diversity figures based on one million T cells were deemed too low. The unknown donor CMV status may have confounded expanded clonotype changes.

The CDR3 has 13 residues. V dropped 5 bases and J dropped 8 bases, with 12 bases sitting between them. Sequences were obtained from blood. The rearrangement links TRBV12-3 or TRBV12-4 to TRBJ1-4; perhaps TRBD1 as D (5 bases). The receptor was derived from a woman aged 55-70 years in good health. CDR3 region: CASSPRVEEKLFF. CDR3 DNA: TGTGCCAGCAGTCCCAGGGTCGAAGAAAAACTGTTTTTT.